This T cell receptor beta chain was found in a study of T cell responses to AZD1222 COVID-19 vaccine. General study results and limits: The study reported that nearly half of spike-specific TCRs target unmutated variant regions. Sampling captured repertoires only after the peak T cell response.

Worth noting for this clone: Its antigen is unidentified.

Here immunoSEQ multiplex PCR was the method, and the copy in TCRdb shows in-frame clones only, minus some. Of about 190,000 clones listed, 80% to 95% are singletons. This CDR3 has 14 amino acids. Per germline, CDR1 MGHDK and CDR2 SYGVNS. V lost 6 bases and J lost 4, with 15 bases in between. This chain connects TRBV25-1 to TRBJ2-5; D gene uncertain. The sequence came from an adult in good health. The source was peripheral blood, collected on day 0 of AZD1222 vaccination. CDR3 loop: CASRRLGSPETQYF. The DNA for the CDR3 is TGTGCCAGCAGACGACTGGGATCCCCAGAGACCCAGTACTTC. The full variable domain, rest sourced from reference TRBV25-1 and TRBJ2-5, is EADIYQTPRYLVIGTGKKITLECSQTMGHDKMYWYQQDPGMELHLIHYSYGVNSTEKGDLSSESTVSRIRTEHFPLTLESARPSHTSQYLCASRRLGSPETQYFGPGTRLLVL.